This T cell receptor beta chain was captured in a study of cytomegalovirus exposure and HLA in healthy donors. Overall study results and limits: Exclusion applied to some V segments, including TRBV6-2 and TRBV6-3, as they were indistinguishable.

The CDR3 consists of 16 residues. CDR1 SGDLS and CDR2 YYNGEE come from the germline V gene. The V gene lost 4 bases and the J gene lost 5 bases, with 19 bases spanning the gap. Concerning this clone itself: No antigen is known for it.

The PCR had 60 Vbeta and 13 Jbeta primers. Generated by immunoSEQ multiplex PCR, the TCRdb table keeps only in-frame clones and is missing some. The sample records roughly 180,000 clones, 75% to 85% being singletons. V and J are TRBV9 and TRBJ1-3, with D tentatively TRBD1 (5 bases). Sequencing used PBMCs. This receptor was taken from a woman aged 45-65 years in good health and CMV-seropositive. In DNA, the CDR3 is TGTGCCAGCAGCCCAAGGGACTCTCAGTGGAGAAACACCATATATTTT. The encoded protein is CASSPRDSQWRNTIYF.